These 17 T cell receptor beta chains were sequenced from one sample in a study of T cells in Graves' hyperthyroidism and ophthalmopathy (dated by TCRdb to the late 2010s). Library creation used multiplex PCR. Sequenced on an Illumina HiSeq 2000. Amplification of TCR beta CDR3 regions was carried out from RNA transcripts. The TCR CDR3 was subjected to a first round of RT-PCR using the HTBI primer set and the Qiagen OneStep RT-PCR kit. TCRdb ran its own pipeline on the public reads, namely fastp trimming at Q25 and MiXCR clone calling, and kept in-frame beta chains. One record per CDR3 amino acid sequence lists the most common genes and DNA. This sample lists 490,000 or so distinct CDR3 sequences; 20% to 25% were detected once. Clones ranked in the top ten supply about 53% of the sample. The specimen was blood. The source is a woman between 65 and 79 years old with Graves' ophthalmopathy.

This clonotype was observed many times. The rearrangement joins TRBV6-1 to TRBJ1-1; 7 bases match TRBD1. The CDR3 runs to 17 residues. Germline-derived CDR1 and CDR2 are MNHNS and SASEGT. The J segment lost 1 base and the V segment lost 7 bases, leaving 15 bases of the junction unmatched. This CDR3 reads CASTKTGFNKGNTEAFF. The CDR3 DNA sequence: TGTGCCAGCACCAAGACAGGGTTTAACAAAGGGAACACTGAAGCTTTCTTT.

This clonotype was seen more than once but under ten times. This rearrangement joins TRBV12-5 to TRBJ2-6; D may match TRBD1 or TRBD2 (5 bases each). The CDR3 sequence is 18 residues long. V lost 5 bases, J lost 4 bases, and 21 bases lay in between. The germline CDR1 and CDR2 sequences are LGHNT and FRNRAP. Written as DNA, the CDR3 is TGTGCTAGTGGTCCCGGGACGGGACCCAGCGCGGGGGCCAACGTCCTGACTTTC. It codes for CASGPGTGPSAGANVLTF.

This rearrangement joins TRBV7-9 to TRBJ1-1, with TRBD1 matching 7 bases. The germline V gene has CDR1 SEHNR and CDR2 FQNEAQ (reference sequence). V shed 5 bases, J shed 5 bases, and the junction held 8 bases outside the gene matches. The CDR3 consists of 14 residues. The CDR3 coding sequence is TGTGCCAGCAGCCAGACAGGGATCGAAACTGAAGCTTTCTTT. Its translation is CASSQTGIETEAFF.

This clonotype was counted between two and nine times. This rearrangement joins TRBV10-1 to TRBJ1-5; D perhaps matches TRBD1 (5 bases). This CDR3 comprises 14 residues. Germline V CDR1 and CDR2: WNHNN, SYGVQD (reference sequence). Trimming stripped 6 bases from V and 3 bases from J, with 12 bases between. The CDR3 reads CASRRGCDNQPQHF. In DNA form, the CDR3 reads TGCGCCAGCAGGCGGGGGTGCGACAATCAGCCCCAGCATTTT.

The genes are TRBV7-8 and TRBJ2-7; D is perhaps TRBD2 (6 bases). Germline V CDR1 and CDR2: SGHVS, FQNEAQ. Trimming cost V 3 bases and J 6 bases, with 12 bases left between them. This CDR3 has 13 amino acids. CDR3 in amino acids: CASSFPGVGEQYF. CDR3 nucleotide sequence: TGTGCCAGCAGCTTCCCGGGAGTGGGCGAGCAGTACTTC.

This clonotype was observed many times. V gene TRBV9 combines with J gene TRBJ2-1, with D perhaps matching TRBD2 (5 bases). The ends were cut back, 4 bases at V and 6 bases at J, with 14 bases in the middle. The CDR3 spans 14 residues. CDR1 SGDLS and CDR2 YYNGEE come from the germline V gene. CDR3 nucleotides: TGTGCCAGCAGCCCTATGCGGGCAGGCAATGAGCAGTTCTTC. This translates into CASSPMRAGNEQFF.

There are a few counts of this clonotype. The chain couples TRBV27 to TRBJ2-1, with D perhaps matching TRBD1 (6 bases). With 5 bases removed from V and 1 base from J, the gap between germline ends came to 15 bases. This CDR3 spans 16 amino acids. The germline CDR1 and CDR2 sequences are MNHEY and SMNVEV (reference sequence). For the CDR3, the DNA is TGTGCCAGCAGTGTTACAGGGAAGATTTCCTACAATGAGCAGTTCTTC. Translating it yields CASSVTGKISYNEQFF.

V is TRBV19 and J is TRBJ2-7, with no clear D. Germline V gives CDR1 LNHDA, CDR2 SQIVND (reference sequence). The V gene lost 4 bases and the J gene lost 0 bases, with 13 bases spanning the gap. This CDR3 spans 15 amino acids. The chain's CDR3 is CASSTDGYSSYEQYF. The CDR3 DNA is TGTGCCAGTAGTACGGACGGCTATAGCTCCTACGAGCAGTACTTC.

This clonotype was counted only a few times. V is TRBV5-1 and J is TRBJ1-3; D call uncertain. V lost 0 bases and J lost 4, with 8 bases in between. Germline CDR1 and CDR2: SGHRS and YFSETQ. This CDR3 is built from 14 residues. CDR3 sequence (DNA): TGCGCCAGCAGCTTGGATGTTCCGGGAAACACCATATATTTT. This sequence encodes CASSLDVPGNTIYF.

This clonotype appeared many times. V is TRBV6-1 and J is TRBJ1-2; possibly TRBD1 for D (6 bases). V was shortened by 5 bases and J by 8 bases, with 15 bases between the two germline ends. The CDR3 has 13 residues. Germline lookup yields CDR1 MNHNS and CDR2 SASEGT. The CDR3, as DNA: TGTGCCAGCAGTCCCCCCGGGACAAAGGGCTACACCTTC. Translating it yields CASSPPGTKGYTF.

The chain combines TRBV25-1 with TRBJ1-4; D ambiguous. Between the trimmed V and J ends, which lost 1 base and 0 bases, there was a span of 6 bases. The CDR3 length is 15 residues. The germline V gene has CDR1 MGHDK and CDR2 SYGVNS. The CDR3 sequence is CASSELRPTNEKLFF. The CDR3 region has the DNA TGTGCCAGCAGTGAATTAAGACCAACTAATGAAAAACTGTTTTTT.

The table lists this clonotype with a few counts. CDR3 nucleotide sequence: TGTGCCAGCAGCACCTACACTAGCGGGAGGGGAGGTGAGCAGTTCTTC. Encoded protein: CASSTYTSGRGGEQFF. The chain carries TRBV7-2 and TRBJ2-1; 13 bases are shared with TRBD2. The germline CDR1 and CDR2 sequences are SGHTA and FQGNSA. The CDR3 runs 16 residues. With 5 bases clipped from V and 9 bases from J, the junction kept 10 bases outside the gene matches. Using reference TRBV7-2 and TRBJ2-1 for the parts outside the CDR3, the full variable domain is GAGVSQSPSNKVTEKGKDVELRCDPISGHTALYWYRQSLGQGLEFLIYFQGNSAPDKSGLPSDRFSAERTGGSVSTLTIQRTQQEDSAVYLCASSTYTSGRGGEQFFGPGTRLTVL.

This clonotype was seen many times. The rearrangement uses TRBV6-2 or TRBV6-3 and TRBJ2-3; 9 nucleotides match TRBD1. V shed 6 bases, J shed 3 bases, and the junction held 10 bases outside the gene matches. The germline V gene encodes CDR1 MNHEY and CDR2 SVGEGT. The CDR3 has 16 residues. CDR3 sequence reads: CASSSPLTGGTDTQYF. Here the CDR3 DNA reads TGTGCCAGCAGCTCCCCTCTGACAGGGGGGACAGATACGCAGTATTTT.

This clonotype was observed many times. The chain joins TRBV5-1 to TRBJ2-7; 10 nucleotides align to TRBD1. J was trimmed by 1 base and V by 4 bases; bases with no gene match: 5. This CDR3 is built from 15 residues. Per the germline V gene, CDR1 is SGHRS and CDR2 is YFSETQ. CDR3 loop: CASSPRQGASYEQYF. The DNA for the CDR3 is TGCGCCAGCAGCCCCAGACAGGGGGCTTCCTACGAGCAGTACTTC.

CDR3 bases: TGTGCCAGCAGTTATATGGGGCAGGGGAACGGTGAGCAGTTCTTC. Its protein product is CASSYMGQGNGEQFF. The V call is TRBV6-5, the J call TRBJ2-1; D possibly corresponds to TRBD1 (6 bases). CDR3 size: 15 residues. From germline, CDR1 is MNHEY and CDR2 SVGAGI. Trimming removed 3 bases at V and 9 bases at J, with 18 bases between.

This clonotype was recorded many times. V is TRBV30 and J is TRBJ1-1; no definite D call. The CDR3 spans 12 residues. V lost 4 bases, J lost 0 bases, and 6 bases lay in between. Germline assignment: CDR1 GTSNPN and CDR2 SVGIG (reference sequence). The CDR3 nucleotides are TGTGCCTGGATGCAAATGAACACTGAAGCTTTCTTT. Amino acids: CAWMQMNTEAFF.

The CDR3 here is CSAINNYEQYF. DNA for the CDR3: TGCAGTGCTATTAACAACTACGAGCAGTACTTC. V and J are TRBV20-1 and TRBJ2-7; D unclear. Trimming pared 4 bases from V and 3 bases from J, leaving 7 bases between. The CDR3 has 11 residues. Germline-derived CDR1 and CDR2 are DFQATT and SNEGSKA (reference sequence).